The clone carrying this T cell receptor (beta chain) has a handful of counts. The junction departs from germline at one end; a sequencing error may be responsible. These data belong to a study of blood T cell repertoires in COVID-19. Study at large: Samples of COVID-19 (acute and convalescent) were obtained from the United States, Italy and Spain.

Germline V gives CDR1 SNHLY, CDR2 FYNNEI. This CDR3 comprises 14 residues. Data came from immunoSEQ multiplex PCR; TCRdb stores just in-frame clones and leaves some out. The table has roughly 250,000 clones, about four fifths seen once. The V and J genes are TRBV2 and TRBJ2-1, with D perhaps matching TRBD2 (6 bases). What was sequenced was peripheral blood. This sequence was found in a woman aged 55-70 years with active or convalescent COVID-19. The CDR3 coding sequence is TGTGCCAGCACTGAACGGGGGACCTACAATGAGCAGTTCTTC. Its protein product is CASTERGTYNEQFF.